This T cell receptor beta chain was sequenced during a study of cytomegalovirus exposure and HLA in healthy donors. General study points: The authors later linked a missense DCLRE1C variant to TCR beta V- and J-gene trimming.

Both 60 Vbeta primers and 13 Jbeta primers went into the PCR. Data came from immunoSEQ multiplex PCR; TCRdb stores just in-frame clones and leaves some out. The sample has 87,000 or so clones, about 75% seen once. A remark on this clone: The antigen remains undetermined.

Looked up from germline, CDR1 is SQVTM and CDR2 is ANQGSEA. V shed 4 bases, J shed 0 bases, and the junction held 3 bases outside the gene matches. This CDR3 is built from 14 residues. Sequences were obtained from PBMCs. The receptor comes from a middle-aged woman in good health and CMV-seronegative. This chain joins TRBV29-1 and TRBJ1-2, with 9 bases that match TRBD1. The CDR3: CSVGGQGANYGYTF. DNA of the CDR3: TGCAGCGTTGGGGGACAGGGAGCTAACTATGGCTACACCTTC.